The rows below give T cell receptor beta chains drawn from one sample of a study of read filtering for tumor transcriptome and immune sequencing. MiXCR, applied by TCRdb to the reads, yields one record per CDR3 protein. Of approximately 150,000 distinct CDR3 sequences in the sample, roughly an eighth were seen once. The sequenced sample consisted of a population of CD138-negative cells sorted from bone marrow. These receptors all come from a donor over 35 with multiple myeloma. Both conserved end residues are part of each CDR3. The D gene is left open where the match is weak. Rows give clone size only sometimes, using once, few, many, or a class for an expanded clone.

V gene: TRBV5-6; D gene: NA; clone size: few; J gene: TRBJ2-7; CDR3 protein: CASSSGTETYEQYF; CDR3 DNA: TGTGCCAGCAGCTCCGGGACGGAAACCTACGAGCAGTACTTC
V gene: TRBV29-1; D gene: NA; clone size: many; J gene: TRBJ2-5; CDR3 protein: CSAMTETQYF; CDR3 DNA: TGCAGCGCAATGACAGAGACCCAGTACTTC
V gene: TRBV29-1; D gene: TRBD1; clone size: many; J gene: TRBJ1-1; CDR3 protein: CSVGTGIMNTEAFF; CDR3 DNA: TGCAGCGTGGGGACAGGGATCATGAACACTGAAGCTTTCTTT
V gene: TRBV7-9; D gene: TRBD2; clone size: many; J gene: TRBJ2-7; CDR3 protein: CASSGGLAGPYEQYF; CDR3 DNA: TGTGCCAGCAGCGGGGGACTAGCGGGGCCCTACGAGCAGTACTTC
V gene: TRBV3-1; D gene: TRBD2; clone size: many; J gene: TRBJ2-3; CDR3 protein: CASSRGTIGRDTQYF; CDR3 DNA: TGTGCCAGCAGCCGCGGGACTATCGGGCGAGATACGCAGTATTTT
V gene: TRBV5-4; D gene: TRBD2; clone size: many; J gene: TRBJ2-5; CDR3 protein: CASSLGGGGETQYF; CDR3 DNA: TGTGCCAGCAGCTTGGGCGGGGGGGGAGAGACCCAGTACTTC
V gene: TRBV5-1; D gene: TRBD1; clone size: many; J gene: TRBJ2-7; CDR3 protein: CASSLGPAGGSDYEQYF; CDR3 DNA: TGCGCCAGCAGCTTGGGGCCGGCAGGGGGCAGCGACTACGAGCAGTACTTC
V gene: TRBV6-9; D gene: TRBD2; clone size: once; J gene: TRBJ2-7; CDR3 protein: CASSYSRGIPFGTSGRSSYEQYF; CDR3 DNA: TGTGCCAGCAGTTATTCTAGGGGCATCCCCTTTGGGACTAGCGGGAGAAGCTCCTACGAGCAGTACTTC
V gene: TRBV12-3/TRBV12-4; D gene: TRBD2; clone size: NA; J gene: TRBJ2-3; CDR3 protein: CASSFNSGRPTDTQYF; CDR3 DNA: TGTGCCAGCAGTTTTAATAGCGGGAGGCCCACAGATACGCAGTATTTT
V gene: TRBV29-1; D gene: NA; clone size: many; J gene: TRBJ1-1; CDR3 protein: CSVVKAPEAFF; CDR3 DNA: TGCAGCGTCGTTAAGGCCCCTGAAGCTTTCTTT
V gene: TRBV28; D gene: NA; clone size: many; J gene: TRBJ2-3; CDR3 protein: CASSGPPADTQYF; CDR3 DNA: TGTGCCAGCAGTGGGCCTCCCGCCGATACGCAGTATTTT
V gene: TRBV11-2; D gene: TRBD2; clone size: many; J gene: TRBJ2-1; CDR3 protein: CASSSLAGASNEQFF; CDR3 DNA: TGTGCCAGCAGCTCCCTAGCGGGAGCGAGCAATGAGCAGTTCTTC
V gene: TRBV10-3; D gene: TRBD1; clone size: NA; J gene: TRBJ1-1; CDR3 protein: CAIRRGQGQNTEAFF; CDR3 DNA: TGTGCCATCAGGAGAGGACAGGGACAGAACACTGAAGCTTTCTTT
V gene: TRBV9; D gene: TRBD2; clone size: few; J gene: TRBJ2-1; CDR3 protein: CASSVEGLAGYNEQFF; CDR3 DNA: TGTGCCAGCAGCGTAGAAGGACTAGCGGGATACAATGAGCAGTTCTTC
V gene: TRBV19; D gene: TRBD1; clone size: many; J gene: TRBJ1-5; CDR3 protein: CASSIVGQGLRQPQHF; CDR3 DNA: TGTGCCAGTAGTATAGTGGGACAGGGTTTACGGCAGCCCCAGCATTTT
V gene: TRBV12-3/TRBV12-4; D gene: NA; clone size: many; J gene: TRBJ2-1; CDR3 protein: CASSPEPSSYNEQFF; CDR3 DNA: TGTGCCAGCAGCCCTGAGCCGAGCTCCTACAATGAGCAGTTCTTC
V gene: TRBV20-1; D gene: TRBD1; clone size: many; J gene: TRBJ1-1; CDR3 protein: CSAAGQAGTEAFF; CDR3 DNA: TGCAGTGCGGCAGGACAGGCGGGGACTGAAGCTTTCTTT
V gene: TRBV19; D gene: TRBD2; clone size: few; J gene: TRBJ2-1; CDR3 protein: CASIQTSGFGERFF; CDR3 DNA: TGTGCCAGTATTCAGACTAGCGGGTTTGGTGAGCGGTTCTTC
V gene: TRBV4-3; D gene: NA; clone size: many; J gene: TRBJ2-1; CDR3 protein: CASSQGSSYSREQFF; CDR3 DNA: TGCGCCAGCAGCCAAGGGAGCAGCTACTCTCGTGAGCAGTTCTTC
V gene: TRBV5-1; D gene: TRBD1; clone size: many; J gene: TRBJ2-7; CDR3 protein: CASSLGTGVAYEQYF; CDR3 DNA: TGCGCCAGCAGCTTGGGGACAGGGGTTGCCTACGAGCAGTACTTC
V gene: TRBV20-1; D gene: NA; clone size: many; J gene: TRBJ2-5; CDR3 protein: CSARTGRETQYF; CDR3 DNA: TGCAGTGCTAGGACAGGCCGGGAGACCCAGTACTTC
V gene: TRBV19; D gene: NA; clone size: many; J gene: TRBJ2-1; CDR3 protein: CASSIDRRGLEFRSSYNEQFF; CDR3 DNA: TGTGCCAGTAGTATAGATCGGAGGGGGCTTGAATTTCGAAGCTCCTACAATGAGCAGTTCTTC
V gene: TRBV5-1; D gene: TRBD1; clone size: many; J gene: TRBJ2-5; CDR3 protein: CASSRNRGQGETQYF; CDR3 DNA: TGCGCCAGCAGCAGAAACAGGGGGCAGGGAGAGACCCAGTACTTC
V gene: TRBV20-1; D gene: TRBD2; clone size: many; J gene: TRBJ2-3; CDR3 protein: CSARDRYGLAGGGSTDTQYF; CDR3 DNA: TGCAGTGCTAGAGATCGGTACGGACTAGCGGGAGGAGGGAGCACAGATACGCAGTATTTT
V gene: TRBV7-9; D gene: NA; clone size: many; J gene: TRBJ2-7; CDR3 protein: CASSAQDGTYEQYF; CDR3 DNA: TGTGCCAGCAGCGCCCAGGACGGGACCTACGAGCAGTACTTC
V gene: TRBV12-3/TRBV12-4; D gene: NA; clone size: NA; J gene: TRBJ2-1; CDR3 protein: CASSRESGTSNEQFF; CDR3 DNA: TGTGCCAGCAGTCGGGAGTCAGGCACCTCCAATGAGCAGTTCTTC
V gene: TRBV4-1; D gene: NA; clone size: NA; J gene: TRBJ1-5; CDR3 protein: CASSQLEGKPRHF; CDR3 DNA: TGCGCCAGCAGTCAGTTAGAGGGAAAGCCCCGGCATTTT
V gene: TRBV11-3; D gene: NA; clone size: NA; J gene: TRBJ2-2; CDR3 protein: CASSLGTNVGGELFF; CDR3 DNA: TGTGCCAGCAGCTTAGGGACAAATGTTGGCGGGGAGCTGTTTTTT
V gene: TRBV6-5; D gene: NA; clone size: many; J gene: TRBJ2-5; CDR3 protein: CASSPDTLRETQYF; CDR3 DNA: TGTGCCAGCAGTCCGGACACCCTTCGGGAGACCCAGTACTTC
V gene: TRBV20-1; D gene: TRBD1; clone size: many; J gene: TRBJ1-2; CDR3 protein: CSAAPGTGSYGYTF; CDR3 DNA: TGCAGTGCTGCCCCCGGGACAGGGTCCTATGGCTACACCTTC
V gene: TRBV27; D gene: NA; clone size: many; J gene: TRBJ2-1; CDR3 protein: CASSLRHYNEQFF; CDR3 DNA: TGTGCCAGCAGTTTACGTCACTACAATGAGCAGTTCTTC
V gene: TRBV6-2/TRBV6-3; D gene: TRBD1; clone size: many; J gene: TRBJ2-1; CDR3 protein: CASSYSQGAAEQFF; CDR3 DNA: TGTGCCAGCAGTTACAGTCAGGGGGCGGCTGAGCAGTTCTTC
V gene: TRBV19; D gene: TRBD1; clone size: many; J gene: TRBJ2-1; CDR3 protein: CASSMGDRGVYNEQFF; CDR3 DNA: TGTGCCAGTAGTATGGGGGACAGGGGGGTGTACAATGAGCAGTTCTTC
V gene: TRBV2; D gene: NA; clone size: many; J gene: TRBJ2-2; CDR3 protein: CASRDTRPGELFF; CDR3 DNA: TGTGCCAGCAGAGACACCAGGCCCGGGGAGCTGTTTTTT
V gene: TRBV20-1; D gene: NA; clone size: many; J gene: TRBJ2-7; CDR3 protein: CSARDSLTYEQYF; CDR3 DNA: TGCAGTGCTAGAGACAGCCTTACCTACGAGCAGTACTTC
V gene: TRBV12-3/TRBV12-4; D gene: TRBD1; clone size: many; J gene: TRBJ1-4; CDR3 protein: CASSPNTGGGAGEKLFF; CDR3 DNA: TGTGCCAGCAGTCCAAATACAGGGGGAGGGGCGGGTGAAAAACTGTTTTTT
V gene: TRBV4-2; D gene: TRBD2; clone size: many; J gene: TRBJ2-6; CDR3 protein: CASSPGPGLAGLGSGANVLTF; CDR3 DNA: TGTGCCAGCAGCCCGGGCCCCGGACTAGCGGGGCTAGGCTCTGGGGCCAACGTCCTGACTTTC
V gene: TRBV6-5; D gene: NA; clone size: many; J gene: TRBJ2-5; CDR3 protein: CASSRTILQETQYF; CDR3 DNA: TGTGCCAGCAGTCGGACTATTCTCCAAGAGACCCAGTACTTC
V gene: TRBV10-3; D gene: TRBD1; clone size: many; J gene: TRBJ2-3; CDR3 protein: CAISDLDRGMTDTQYF; CDR3 DNA: TGTGCCATCAGTGACCTTGACAGGGGGATGACAGATACGCAGTATTTT
V gene: TRBV24-1; D gene: NA; clone size: many; J gene: TRBJ2-2; CDR3 protein: CATAGPQVGELFF; CDR3 DNA: TGTGCCACCGCCGGGCCCCAGGTCGGGGAGCTGTTTTTT